These T cell receptor beta chains were read from a single sample in a study of blood T cell repertoires in COVID-19. Using immunoSEQ multiplex PCR, the repertoire was profiled, and TCRdb retains in-frame clones only, with some absent. The table lists tens of thousands of clones, roughly four fifths of them singletons, with approximately 7.7% in the top ten. Sequencing was performed on peripheral blood. These receptors came from an elderly woman with acute or convalescent COVID-19. The CDR3 runs from the conserved cysteine through the conserved F or W. Each record gives: D gene, clone size, V gene, CDR3 length, J gene, CDR3 DNA, CDR3 protein. The D gene is left open where the match is weak. Not all rows give a size; the values are once, few, many and, for expanded clones, a class.

d_call: -; clone_size: once; v_call: TRBV5-5; cdr3_length: 17; j_call: TRBJ2-6; cdr3_nt: TGTGCCAGCAGCTTCGAGAGAACCCCAGGCTGGGCCAACGTCCTGACTTTC; cdr3_aa: CASSFERTPGWANVLTF
d_call: -; clone_size: -; v_call: TRBV19; cdr3_length: 14; j_call: TRBJ1-3; cdr3_nt: TGTGCCAGTAGTATAAAGACTTACGGAAACACCATATATTTT; cdr3_aa: CASSIKTYGNTIYF
d_call: -; clone_size: -; v_call: TRBV7-9; cdr3_length: 14; j_call: TRBJ1-5; cdr3_nt: TGTGCCAGCAGCGACAGGTATAGCAATCAGCCCCAGCATTTT; cdr3_aa: CASSDRYSNQPQHF
d_call: TRBD2; clone_size: -; v_call: TRBV27; cdr3_length: 14; j_call: TRBJ2-1; cdr3_nt: TGTGCCAGCAGCTACGAAAGCGGGATAGGCGAGCAGTTCTTC; cdr3_aa: CASSYESGIGEQFF
d_call: TRBD2; clone_size: -; v_call: TRBV19; cdr3_length: 17; j_call: TRBJ2-1; cdr3_nt: TGTGCCAGTAAGCCCGAAAGGGTAGCGGGAGGGTACAATGAGCAGTTCTTC; cdr3_aa: CASKPERVAGGYNEQFF
d_call: -; clone_size: -; v_call: TRBV4-1; cdr3_length: 16; j_call: TRBJ1-1; cdr3_nt: TGCGCCAGCAGCCAAGTTTTCAAGTCGGGGGGGACTGAAGCTTTCTTT; cdr3_aa: CASSQVFKSGGTEAFF
d_call: -; clone_size: -; v_call: TRBV2; cdr3_length: 15; j_call: TRBJ2-1; cdr3_nt: TGTGCCAGCAGTGAGGAAGGGACTGGACACAATGAGCAGTTCTTC; cdr3_aa: CASSEEGTGHNEQFF
d_call: TRBD1; clone_size: -; v_call: TRBV11-2; cdr3_length: 15; j_call: TRBJ1-2; cdr3_nt: TGTGCCAGCAGAGACTGGGGACAGGGGGCAGGCGGCTACACCTTC; cdr3_aa: CASRDWGQGAGGYTF
d_call: TRBD1; clone_size: -; v_call: TRBV5-4; cdr3_length: 17; j_call: TRBJ2-1; cdr3_nt: TGTGCCAGCAGCTACACGCGAACATACCAGGGGGCAAGTGAGCAGTTCTTC; cdr3_aa: CASSYTRTYQGASEQFF
d_call: -; clone_size: -; v_call: TRBV2; cdr3_length: 12; j_call: TRBJ2-7; cdr3_nt: TGTGCCAGCAGCGCAGACAGGATCGAGCAGTACTTC; cdr3_aa: CASSADRIEQYF
d_call: TRBD2; clone_size: -; v_call: TRBV7-2; cdr3_length: 18; j_call: TRBJ2-4; cdr3_nt: TGTGCCAGCAGCTTTGGACTAGCGGGAGGGCTAGCCAAAAACATTCAGTACTTC; cdr3_aa: CASSFGLAGGLAKNIQYF
d_call: -; clone_size: -; v_call: TRBV18; cdr3_length: 15; j_call: TRBJ1-1; cdr3_nt: TGTGCCAGCTCACCAGGGCAGAACATGAACACTGAAGCTTTCTTT; cdr3_aa: CASSPGQNMNTEAFF
d_call: -; clone_size: -; v_call: TRBV19; cdr3_length: 13; j_call: TRBJ1-2; cdr3_nt: TGTGCCAGTAGTAAACAGGATCACTATGGCTACACCTTC; cdr3_aa: CASSKQDHYGYTF
d_call: -; clone_size: once; v_call: TRBV7-9; cdr3_length: 14; j_call: TRBJ2-1; cdr3_nt: TGTGCCAGCAGCGCGAAACCCGGGAGAAATGAGCAGTTCTTC; cdr3_aa: CASSAKPGRNEQFF
d_call: TRBD2; clone_size: -; v_call: TRBV4-1; cdr3_length: 16; j_call: TRBJ2-5; cdr3_nt: TGCGCCAGCAGCCAAGAACCTAGCGGGAGGCAAGAGACCCAGTACTTC; cdr3_aa: CASSQEPSGRQETQYF
d_call: TRBD1; clone_size: -; v_call: TRBV5-1; cdr3_length: 14; j_call: TRBJ1-3; cdr3_nt: TGCGCCAGCAGCAAAACAGGGGCAGGAAACACCATATATTTT; cdr3_aa: CASSKTGAGNTIYF
d_call: TRBD2; clone_size: once; v_call: TRBV19; cdr3_length: 14; j_call: TRBJ2-2; cdr3_nt: TGTGCCAGTGAGCGGGGAGGAAACACCGGGGAGCTGTTTTTT; cdr3_aa: CASERGGNTGELFF
d_call: -; clone_size: -; v_call: TRBV18; cdr3_length: 13; j_call: TRBJ1-1; cdr3_nt: TGTGCCAGCTCATCAGGGCTGAACACTGAAGCTTTCTTT; cdr3_aa: CASSSGLNTEAFF
d_call: -; clone_size: few; v_call: TRBV4-1; cdr3_length: 15; j_call: TRBJ1-4; cdr3_nt: TGCGCCAGCAGCCAAGGTGGGGGGGGGCATGAAAAACTGTTTTTT; cdr3_aa: CASSQGGGGHEKLFF
d_call: TRBD2; clone_size: -; v_call: TRBV2; cdr3_length: 13; j_call: TRBJ2-3; cdr3_nt: TGTGCCACCGGACTAGCGGGCACAGATACGCAGTATTTT; cdr3_aa: CATGLAGTDTQYF
d_call: TRBD1; clone_size: -; v_call: TRBV5-1; cdr3_length: 12; j_call: TRBJ1-3; cdr3_nt: TGCGCCAGCAGCTCCAGGGACAGGATTTTATATTTT; cdr3_aa: CASSSRDRILYF
d_call: -; clone_size: -; v_call: TRBV2; cdr3_length: 14; j_call: TRBJ2-2; cdr3_nt: TGTGCCAGCAGTGAAAGACAGGTCTCCGGGGAGCTGTTTTTT; cdr3_aa: CASSERQVSGELFF
d_call: -; clone_size: -; v_call: TRBV28; cdr3_length: 12; j_call: TRBJ1-2; cdr3_nt: TGTGCCAGCGCCGGGTTAAACTATGGCTACACCTTC; cdr3_aa: CASAGLNYGYTF
d_call: -; clone_size: -; v_call: TRBV28; cdr3_length: 12; j_call: TRBJ1-2; cdr3_nt: TGTGCCAGCAGTTCGACAGTACGCGGCTACACCTTC; cdr3_aa: CASSSTVRGYTF
d_call: -; clone_size: -; v_call: TRBV5-1; cdr3_length: 16; j_call: TRBJ2-7; cdr3_nt: TGCGCCAGCAGCGGCCTTGGAGGCGGCGGTTCCTACGAGCAGTACTTC; cdr3_aa: CASSGLGGGGSYEQYF
d_call: -; clone_size: once; v_call: TRBV11-3; cdr3_length: 13; j_call: TRBJ1-5; cdr3_nt: TGTGCCAGCAGGGTACTGAGCAATCAGCCCCAGCATTTT; cdr3_aa: CASRVLSNQPQHF
d_call: TRBD1; clone_size: -; v_call: TRBV6-5; cdr3_length: 14; j_call: TRBJ1-2; cdr3_nt: TGTGCCAGCAGTTACACCCGGACAGGGCAGGGCTACACCTTC; cdr3_aa: CASSYTRTGQGYTF
d_call: -; clone_size: -; v_call: TRBV21-1; cdr3_length: 15; j_call: TRBJ2-5; cdr3_nt: TGTGCCAGCAGCAAAGGGGGGACAGACCAAGAGACCCAGTACTTC; cdr3_aa: CASSKGGTDQETQYF
d_call: TRBD1; clone_size: -; v_call: TRBV5-1; cdr3_length: 15; j_call: TRBJ2-7; cdr3_nt: TGCGCCAGCAGCGGGGTGGGACAGGGCCTGTACGAGCAGTACTTC; cdr3_aa: CASSGVGQGLYEQYF
d_call: TRBD1; clone_size: -; v_call: TRBV5-4; cdr3_length: 16; j_call: TRBJ1-2; cdr3_nt: TGTGCCAGCAGCTTGGCAGGACAGGGAGGGCTCTATGGCTACACCTTC; cdr3_aa: CASSLAGQGGLYGYTF
d_call: TRBD1; clone_size: -; v_call: TRBV6-5; cdr3_length: 15; j_call: TRBJ2-1; cdr3_nt: TGTGCCAGCAGTTATACCCGGGACAGGGGTACTGAGCAGTTCTTC; cdr3_aa: CASSYTRDRGTEQFF
d_call: TRBD1; clone_size: -; v_call: TRBV5-1; cdr3_length: 14; j_call: TRBJ2-5; cdr3_nt: TGCGCCAGCAGCTCGGGACAGCTACAAGAGACCCAGTACTTC; cdr3_aa: CASSSGQLQETQYF
d_call: TRBD2; clone_size: -; v_call: TRBV15; cdr3_length: 18; j_call: TRBJ2-1; cdr3_nt: TGTGCCACCAGCCCCCGACGGGTAGCGGGAGGCCCTGGGAATGAGCAGTTCTTC; cdr3_aa: CATSPRRVAGGPGNEQFF
d_call: TRBD1; clone_size: once; v_call: TRBV19; cdr3_length: 14; j_call: TRBJ2-3; cdr3_nt: TGTGCCACCGGGCCGGGCGCAGGGGGAGATACGCAGTATTTT; cdr3_aa: CATGPGAGGDTQYF
d_call: -; clone_size: -; v_call: TRBV30; cdr3_length: 14; j_call: TRBJ1-5; cdr3_nt: TGTGCCTGGAGTGTGAGACAGAGCAATCAGCCCCAGCATTTT; cdr3_aa: CAWSVRQSNQPQHF
d_call: -; clone_size: -; v_call: TRBV4-1; cdr3_length: 17; j_call: TRBJ2-7; cdr3_nt: TGCGCCAGCAGCCAAGATGCGGGGCTAGTAATTATCTACGAGCAGTACTTC; cdr3_aa: CASSQDAGLVIIYEQYF
d_call: -; clone_size: -; v_call: TRBV5-1; cdr3_length: 16; j_call: TRBJ2-2; cdr3_nt: TGCGCCAGCAGCTTGGGGATCGGGAGGAACACCGGGGAGCTGTTTTTT; cdr3_aa: CASSLGIGRNTGELFF
d_call: TRBD2; clone_size: -; v_call: TRBV9; cdr3_length: 18; j_call: TRBJ2-3; cdr3_nt: TGTGCCAGCAGCGTGTCCCTAGCGGGGGTAACAGGCACAGATACGCAGTATTTT; cdr3_aa: CASSVSLAGVTGTDTQYF
d_call: TRBD1; clone_size: once; v_call: TRBV28; cdr3_length: 12; j_call: TRBJ1-2; cdr3_nt: TGTGCCACACAGACAGGGGGTTATGGCTACACCTTC; cdr3_aa: CATQTGGYGYTF
d_call: -; clone_size: -; v_call: TRBV5-6; cdr3_length: 14; j_call: TRBJ1-5; cdr3_nt: TGTGCCAGCAGCCGATCTGAACGGGGTCAGCCCCAGCATTTT; cdr3_aa: CASSRSERGQPQHF
d_call: -; clone_size: few; v_call: TRBV29-1; cdr3_length: 11; j_call: TRBJ2-7; cdr3_nt: TGCAGCGTCTCTCGGGACTACGAGCAGTACTTC; cdr3_aa: CSVSRDYEQYF
d_call: TRBD1; clone_size: -; v_call: TRBV5-1; cdr3_length: 15; j_call: TRBJ1-1; cdr3_nt: TGCGCCAGCAGCTTGGAAGGGGGCGTGGAAACTGAAGCTTTCTTT; cdr3_aa: CASSLEGGVETEAFF
d_call: TRBD1; clone_size: -; v_call: TRBV27; cdr3_length: 15; j_call: TRBJ2-4; cdr3_nt: TGTGCCAGCAGTTTAGGGACAGGGGGAAAAAACATTCAGTACTTC; cdr3_aa: CASSLGTGGKNIQYF
d_call: TRBD2; clone_size: -; v_call: TRBV4-1; cdr3_length: 14; j_call: TRBJ2-1; cdr3_nt: TGCGCCAGCAGCCAAGACAGCGGGAGGGCAGGGCAGTTCTTC; cdr3_aa: CASSQDSGRAGQFF
d_call: -; clone_size: -; v_call: TRBV5-1; cdr3_length: 15; j_call: TRBJ1-6; cdr3_nt: TGCGCCAGCAGCTTGGCGGACAGAGATAATTCACCCCTCCACTTT; cdr3_aa: CASSLADRDNSPLHF
d_call: -; clone_size: -; v_call: TRBV7-8; cdr3_length: 14; j_call: TRBJ1-2; cdr3_nt: TGTGCCAGCAGCTTAGGCCGGCAGGCAAGCTGGTTTCACTTC; cdr3_aa: CASSLGRQASWFHF
d_call: -; clone_size: -; v_call: TRBV11-2; cdr3_length: 15; j_call: TRBJ1-1; cdr3_nt: TGTGCCAGCAGCTTAGGTACCAGGGAGGGAACTGAAGCTTTCTTT; cdr3_aa: CASSLGTREGTEAFF
d_call: -; clone_size: -; v_call: TRBV5-1; cdr3_length: 14; j_call: TRBJ1-3; cdr3_nt: TGCGCCAGCAAGGTTGGAGACTCTGGAAACACCATATATTTT; cdr3_aa: CASKVGDSGNTIYF
d_call: -; clone_size: -; v_call: TRBV14; cdr3_length: 16; j_call: TRBJ2-1; cdr3_nt: TGTGCCAGCAGCCTCAGCGGCACCTTCGGGGGCAATGAGCAGTTCTTC; cdr3_aa: CASSLSGTFGGNEQFF
d_call: TRBD1; clone_size: -; v_call: TRBV6-1; cdr3_length: 17; j_call: TRBJ1-1; cdr3_nt: TGTGCCAGCAGTGAGTTGGACAGGGGGCTAAGGGACACTGAAGCTTTCTTT; cdr3_aa: CASSELDRGLRDTEAFF
d_call: -; clone_size: -; v_call: TRBV20-1; cdr3_length: 11; j_call: TRBJ2-3; cdr3_nt: TGCAGTGCTACCGAGTCAGATACGCAGTATTTT; cdr3_aa: CSATESDTQYF
d_call: TRBD2; clone_size: -; v_call: TRBV2; cdr3_length: 13; j_call: TRBJ2-3; cdr3_nt: TGTGCCAGTGGACTAGCCGGCACAGATACGCAGTATTTT; cdr3_aa: CASGLAGTDTQYF
d_call: -; clone_size: -; v_call: TRBV28; cdr3_length: 15; j_call: TRBJ1-1; cdr3_nt: TGTGCCAGCAGTTCCCTGCGGGGAATATTCACTGAAGCTTTCTTT; cdr3_aa: CASSSLRGIFTEAFF
d_call: -; clone_size: -; v_call: TRBV11-2; cdr3_length: 14; j_call: TRBJ2-1; cdr3_nt: TGTGCCAGCAGCTTACAGTCACAGGGTAATGAGCAGTTCTTC; cdr3_aa: CASSLQSQGNEQFF
d_call: -; clone_size: -; v_call: TRBV11-2; cdr3_length: 17; j_call: TRBJ2-5; cdr3_nt: TGTGCCAGCAGCTTAGGACCCAGGGTTCAAGGGCAAGAGACCCAGTACTTC; cdr3_aa: CASSLGPRVQGQETQYF